The rows below give T cell receptor beta chains drawn from one sample of a study of CD8 T cells in ankylosing spondylitis. TCRdb redid the calling of the 5' RACE reads with MiXCR, one entry per CDR3 protein. Among more than 500,000 distinct CDR3 sequences, less than 6% were seen once, and the ten largest hold 3% to 4.5%. Sequenced sample: blood, either unsorted or a sorted T cell fraction (not recorded which). The origin of the receptors is a male donor with ankylosing spondylitis. Both conserved end residues are part of each CDR3. Each record gives: clone size, D gene, V gene, J gene, CDR3 protein, CDR3 DNA. The D gene is left open where the match is weak. Clone size, where shown, is once, few, many, or a class for clones that have expanded.

size: many
D: -
V: TRBV10-3
J: TRBJ1-6
CDR3: CAIRGGTGNSPLHF
DNA: TGTGCCATCAGGGGGGGGACCGGGAATTCACCCCTCCACTTT

size: many
D: -
V: TRBV6-2/TRBV6-3
J: TRBJ2-3
CDR3: CASSYSPTGTAQYF
DNA: TGTGCCAGCAGTTACTCCCCTACGGGGACGGCGCAGTATTTT

size: few
D: -
V: TRBV5-6
J: TRBJ2-3
CDR3: CASGPVSSDTQYF
DNA: TGTGCCAGCGGCCCCGTTTCATCGGATACGCAGTATTTT

size: many
D: -
V: TRBV6-2/TRBV6-3
J: TRBJ2-7
CDR3: CASRPSGSLYEQYF
DNA: TGTGCCAGCAGACCATCGGGGAGCCTCTACGAGCAGTACTTC

size: many
D: TRBD2
V: TRBV20-1
J: TRBJ2-1
CDR3: CSARAKTSGHNEQFF
DNA: TGCAGTGCTAGAGCTAAAACTAGCGGACACAATGAGCAGTTCTTC

size: many
D: -
V: TRBV7-9
J: TRBJ2-1
CDR3: CASSPGQGFDEQFF
DNA: TGTGCCAGCAGCCCGGGACAAGGTTTTGATGAGCAGTTCTTC

size: -
D: -
V: TRBV20-1
J: TRBJ2-1
CDR3: CSARDGTGVNEQFF
DNA: TGCAGTGCTAGAGATGGTACAGGCGTCAATGAGCAGTTCTTC

size: many
D: -
V: TRBV5-6
J: TRBJ1-4
CDR3: CASSWPGTELFF
DNA: TGTGCCAGCAGCTGGCCGGGGACGGAACTGTTTTTT

size: many
D: -
V: TRBV29-1
J: TRBJ2-5
CDR3: CSVEGDYQETQYF
DNA: TGCAGCGTTGAAGGGGACTACCAAGAGACCCAGTACTTC

size: many
D: -
V: TRBV4-1
J: TRBJ2-2
CDR3: CASSQRFTGELFF
DNA: TGCGCCAGCAGCCAACGGTTCACCGGGGAGCTGTTTTTT

size: many
D: TRBD2
V: TRBV6-5
J: TRBJ2-1
CDR3: CASSYLKAGADNEQFF
DNA: TGTGCCAGCAGTTACCTAAAAGCGGGAGCAGACAATGAGCAGTTCTTC

size: many
D: -
V: TRBV20-1
J: TRBJ1-4
CDR3: CSVSREREKLFF
DNA: TGCAGTGTGTCAAGGGAGCGTGAAAAACTGTTTTTT

size: -
D: -
V: TRBV4-1
J: TRBJ2-7
CDR3: CASSQDPRSYEQYF
DNA: TGCGCCAGCAGCCAAGATCCACGGAGCTACGAGCAGTACTTC

size: many
D: -
V: TRBV7-7
J: TRBJ2-3
CDR3: CASSPRSGDTQYF
DNA: TGTGCTAGCAGCCCGAGATCCGGAGATACGCAGTATTTT

size: many
D: TRBD1
V: TRBV7-2
J: TRBJ1-1
CDR3: CASSLRGRRAFF
DNA: TGTGCCAGCAGCTTAAGGGGGCGTAGAGCTTTCTTT

size: few
D: -
V: TRBV29-1
J: TRBJ1-4
CDR3: CSVARDVNNEKLFF
DNA: TGCAGCGTAGCCAGGGACGTTAATAATGAAAAACTGTTTTTT

size: few
D: TRBD2
V: TRBV28
J: TRBJ2-5
CDR3: CASSLLGLAGGISIQETQYF
DNA: TGTGCCAGCAGTTTATTGGGACTAGCGGGGGGGATATCCATCCAAGAGACCCAGTACTTC

size: many
D: TRBD1
V: TRBV7-6
J: TRBJ1-5
CDR3: CASSDGTGRNQPQHF
DNA: TGTGCCAGCAGCGACGGGACAGGCCGAAATCAGCCCCAGCATTTT

size: many
D: TRBD1
V: TRBV5-1
J: TRBJ1-1
CDR3: CASSPGTGLEAFF
DNA: TGCGCCAGCAGCCCAGGGACAGGGCTGGAAGCTTTCTTT

size: many
D: -
V: TRBV3-1
J: TRBJ2-7
CDR3: CASSRGDASGEQYF
DNA: TGTGCCAGCAGCCGAGGAGACGCATCGGGAGAGCAGTACTTC

size: many
D: TRBD1
V: TRBV20-1
J: TRBJ1-3
CDR3: CSAGGDRVRNTIYF
DNA: TGCAGTGCCGGGGGGGACAGGGTACGAAACACCATATATTTT

size: many
D: TRBD2
V: TRBV20-1
J: TRBJ2-7
CDR3: CSAKAGGITNEQYF
DNA: TGCAGTGCTAAGGCGGGGGGAATTACTAACGAGCAGTACTTC

size: many
D: TRBD1
V: TRBV18
J: TRBJ2-7
CDR3: CASSPYRGTGYSEQYF
DNA: TGTGCCAGCTCACCATACCGCGGGACAGGGTACTCCGAGCAGTACTTC

size: many
D: -
V: TRBV7-2
J: TRBJ1-5
CDR3: CASSGTGSNQPQHF
DNA: TGTGCCAGCAGCGGTACAGGGAGCAATCAGCCCCAGCATTTT

size: many
D: -
V: TRBV20-1
J: TRBJ1-1
CDR3: CSARERGSTEAFF
DNA: TGCAGTGCTAGAGAGAGGGGAAGCACTGAAGCTTTCTTT

size: -
D: -
V: TRBV5-5
J: TRBJ2-7
CDR3: CASSLTGRGGIPEQYF
DNA: TGTGCCAGCAGCTTGACGGGACGTGGGGGAATCCCCGAGCAGTACTTC

size: many
D: -
V: TRBV6-1
J: TRBJ1-5
CDR3: CASSELLRHQPQHF
DNA: TGTGCCAGCAGTGAACTACTCAGACATCAGCCCCAGCATTTT

size: many
D: -
V: TRBV7-6
J: TRBJ1-1
CDR3: CASSLVQGTTTEAFF
DNA: TGTGCCAGCAGCTTAGTCCAGGGGACGACCACTGAAGCTTTCTTT

size: many
D: -
V: TRBV7-8
J: TRBJ2-5
CDR3: CASSLAWLTPGETQYF
DNA: TGTGCCAGCAGCTTAGCCTGGTTGACACCGGGAGAGACCCAGTACTTC

size: many
D: TRBD2
V: TRBV29-1
J: TRBJ2-7
CDR3: CSVGAGGFTYEQYF
DNA: TGCAGCGTGGGTGCGGGGGGCTTTACCTACGAGCAGTACTTC

size: few
D: -
V: TRBV2
J: TRBJ2-7
CDR3: CASSEWWRYEQYF
DNA: TGTGCCAGCAGTGAATGGTGGCGGTACGAGCAGTACTTC

size: -
D: -
V: TRBV12-3/TRBV12-4
J: TRBJ2-6
CDR3: CATREVSGANVLTF
DNA: TGTGCCACCAGGGAGGTCTCTGGGGCCAACGTCCTGACTTTC

size: many
D: TRBD1
V: TRBV18
J: TRBJ2-2
CDR3: CASSPGQGGTGELFF
DNA: TGTGCCAGCTCGCCCGGACAGGGTGGCACCGGGGAGCTGTTTTTT

size: few
D: TRBD2
V: TRBV9
J: TRBJ2-6
CDR3: CASSVSGRSSGANVLTF
DNA: TGTGCCAGCAGCGTCTCCGGGAGGAGCTCTGGGGCCAACGTCCTGACTTTC

size: many
D: TRBD1
V: TRBV6-1
J: TRBJ1-2
CDR3: CASTPGQGVLSYGYTF
DNA: TGTGCCAGCACCCCGGGACAGGGGGTTCTTAGCTATGGCTACACCTTC

size: few
D: TRBD2
V: TRBV6-2/TRBV6-3
J: TRBJ2-5
CDR3: CASSWSGKKETQYF
DNA: TGTGCCAGCAGTTGGAGCGGGAAAAAAGAGACCCAGTACTTC

size: -
D: -
V: TRBV6-2/TRBV6-3
J: TRBJ1-5
CDR3: CASRDSWGNQPQHF
DNA: TGTGCCAGCAGGGATTCCTGGGGCAATCAGCCCCAGCATTTT

size: many
D: -
V: TRBV7-2
J: TRBJ2-7
CDR3: CASSKQRDTSYEQYF
DNA: TGTGCCAGCAGCAAGCAAAGGGACACATCCTACGAGCAGTACTTC

size: many
D: -
V: TRBV4-2
J: TRBJ2-7
CDR3: CASSQGGAGGDEQYF
DNA: TGTGCCAGCAGCCAAGGGGGGGCAGGCGGCGACGAGCAGTACTTC

size: few
D: -
V: TRBV3-1
J: TRBJ1-2
CDR3: CASSQGPGQSNYGYTF
DNA: TGTGCCAGCAGCCAAGGTCCCGGACAGTCTAACTATGGCTACACCTTC

size: many
D: -
V: TRBV5-6
J: TRBJ1-3
CDR3: CASTTGFSGNTIYF
DNA: TGTGCCAGCACCACAGGTTTCTCTGGAAACACCATATATTTT

size: many
D: -
V: TRBV20-1
J: TRBJ2-3
CDR3: CRPGTPSTDTQYF
DNA: TGCAGGCCCGGGACACCTAGCACAGATACGCAGTATTTT

size: many
D: -
V: TRBV27
J: TRBJ2-3
CDR3: CASSLLGGVLLTDTQYF
DNA: TGTGCCAGCAGTTTATTGGGTGGGGTTCTTCTCACAGATACGCAGTATTTT

size: few
D: -
V: TRBV6-2/TRBV6-3
J: TRBJ2-1
CDR3: CASSYSRGSEQFF
DNA: TGTGCCAGCAGTTACTCGAGAGGGAGTGAGCAGTTCTTC

size: many
D: -
V: TRBV12-3/TRBV12-4
J: TRBJ1-4
CDR3: CASSRGPMATNEKLFF
DNA: TGTGCCAGCAGCCGCGGGCCCATGGCAACTAATGAAAAACTGTTTTTT

size: many
D: -
V: TRBV5-1
J: TRBJ2-7
CDR3: CASSPAEVPNPYYEQYF
DNA: TGCGCCAGCAGCCCAGCGGAGGTCCCTAATCCATACTACGAGCAGTACTTC

size: -
D: -
V: TRBV20-1
J: TRBJ2-7
CDR3: CSARYGTSPYEQYF
DNA: TGCAGTGCTAGATACGGAACCTCGCCCTACGAGCAGTACTTC

size: many
D: -
V: TRBV12-3/TRBV12-4
J: TRBJ1-2
CDR3: CASTFLPRTDYGYTF
DNA: TGTGCCAGCACATTCCTCCCCCGGACAGACTATGGCTACACCTTC

size: many
D: -
V: TRBV20-1
J: TRBJ1-4
CDR3: CSAYPRGMSNEKLFF
DNA: TGCAGTGCGTATCCCCGGGGGATGTCTAATGAAAAACTGTTTTTT

size: -
D: TRBD2
V: TRBV30
J: TRBJ2-7
CDR3: CAWSAGAGGFYEQYF
DNA: TGTGCCTGGAGTGCGGGAGCGGGAGGTTTCTACGAGCAGTACTTC

size: -
D: -
V: TRBV5-1
J: TRBJ2-1
CDR3: CASTRRGLNEQFF
DNA: TGCGCCAGCACCAGACGGGGGCTGAATGAGCAGTTCTTC

size: many
D: -
V: TRBV20-1
J: TRBJ2-3
CDR3: CSASQGRLAQYF
DNA: TGCAGTGCGTCACAGGGACGCCTTGCGCAGTATTTT

size: many
D: TRBD1
V: TRBV28
J: TRBJ2-3
CDR3: CASSLTVGGRTDTQYF
DNA: TGTGCCAGCAGTTTGACGGTAGGGGGCCGCACAGATACGCAGTATTTT